This T cell receptor (beta chain) was documented in a study of CD8 T cells in Susac syndrome. Study-wide findings and caveats: The study's TCR sequencing and HLA analysis drew on a certain number of individuals. That number was acknowledged as relatively small.

As for this clonotype: Its specificity is unknown.

Trimming took 3 bases from V and 0 from J; bases not matched to a gene: 3. The CDR3 runs to 15 residues. The germline CDR1 and CDR2 sequences are SGDLS and YYNGEE. The RNA, roughly 0.5 to 1 ug, was put through reverse transcription using random hexamers. Amplification of TCR beta CDR3 used immunoSEQ multiplex PCR across 54 Vbeta and 13 Jbeta. Each CDR3 protein gets one entry after TCRdb re-called the immunoSEQ multiplex PCR reads with MiXCR. Of roughly 120,000 distinct CDR3 sequences listed, over 85% are singletons. Sequencing of TCR beta, carried out with a high-throughput approach, was applied to CD8+ and CD4+ T cells from the blood. TEMRA cells underwent FACS enrichment and CD8+ and CD4+ T cells underwent negative isolation.

The sequence was obtained from a human donor in good health. This chain joins TRBV9 and TRBJ1-3; TRBD1 matches 7 bases. The specimen sequenced was CD4+ T cells from PBMCs. The CDR3 DNA sequence: TGTGCCAGCAGCGCCGGACAGGCCTCTGGAAACACCATATATTTT. It specifies CASSAGQASGNTIYF.